The clone carrying this T cell receptor beta chain was counted a few times. TCRdb analysed the 5' RACE reads with MiXCR anew, one entry per CDR3 protein. This table has tens of thousands of distinct CDR3 sequences, roughly 24% appearing once. This CDR3 spans 14 amino acids. CDR1 and CDR2 (germline): SGHNT, YYREEE (reference sequence). V lost 3 bases and J lost 2, with 8 bases in between. This receptor was taken from a female donor with breast cancer. The sequenced sample consisted of naive CD4+ T cells sorted from a lymph node. Subset here: naive CD4+ T cells, CD4+CD45RA+CD25-. The gene calls are TRBV5-4 and TRBJ2-2; maybe TRBD1 (5 bases). The CDR3 nucleotides are TGTGCCAGCAGCTGGGGCCTCAACACCGGGGAGCTGTTTTTT. Its protein is CASSWGLNTGELFF.